This T cell receptor beta chain was documented in a study of cytomegalovirus exposure and HLA in healthy donors. In this sample, this clone turned up a few times. No antigen is known for it. The PCR ran on 60 Vbeta and 13 Jbeta primers. Generated by immunoSEQ multiplex PCR, the TCRdb table keeps only in-frame clones and is missing some. The profile shows more than 110,000 clones, 80% to 85% of them singletons. Notes on the study in general: The classifier reportedly diagnosed cytomegalovirus status with high sensitivity and specificity. In vitro experiments confirmed that a few CMV-associated chains were specific for CMV antigens.

The sequence was collected from a female donor in good health and CMV-seronegative. The sequencing input was PBMCs.

This CDR3 is CASSSRAGGDYEQYF. DNA for the CDR3: TGTGCCAGCAGCTCAAGAGCGGGAGGGGACTACGAGCAGTACTTC. This rearrangement joins TRBV28 to TRBJ2-7; 10 bases agree with TRBD2. This CDR3 region has 15 residues. V dropped 6 bases and J dropped 3; count of bases not matched to a gene: 8. Germline-derived CDR1 and CDR2 are MDHEN and SYDVKM.